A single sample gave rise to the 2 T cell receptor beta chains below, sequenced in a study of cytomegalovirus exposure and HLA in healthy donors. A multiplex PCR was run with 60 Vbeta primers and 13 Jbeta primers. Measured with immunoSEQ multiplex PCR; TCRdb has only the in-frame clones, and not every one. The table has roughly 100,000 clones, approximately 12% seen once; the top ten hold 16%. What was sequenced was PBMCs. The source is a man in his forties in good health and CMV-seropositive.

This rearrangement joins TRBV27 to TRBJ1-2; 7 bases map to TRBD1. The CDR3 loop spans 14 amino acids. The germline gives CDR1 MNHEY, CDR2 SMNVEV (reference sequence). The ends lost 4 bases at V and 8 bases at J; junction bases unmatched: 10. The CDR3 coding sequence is TGTGCCAGCAGTTCCAACACAGGGGTGGCAGGCTACACCTTC. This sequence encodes CASSSNTGVAGYTF.

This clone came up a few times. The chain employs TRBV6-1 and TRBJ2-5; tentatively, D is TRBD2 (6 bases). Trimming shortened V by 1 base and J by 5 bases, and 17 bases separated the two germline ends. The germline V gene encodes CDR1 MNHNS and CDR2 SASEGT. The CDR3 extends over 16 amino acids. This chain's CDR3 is CASSEVRNGGRETQYF. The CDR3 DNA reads TGTGCCAGCAGTGAAGTAAGGAACGGGGGAAGGGAGACCCAGTACTTC.